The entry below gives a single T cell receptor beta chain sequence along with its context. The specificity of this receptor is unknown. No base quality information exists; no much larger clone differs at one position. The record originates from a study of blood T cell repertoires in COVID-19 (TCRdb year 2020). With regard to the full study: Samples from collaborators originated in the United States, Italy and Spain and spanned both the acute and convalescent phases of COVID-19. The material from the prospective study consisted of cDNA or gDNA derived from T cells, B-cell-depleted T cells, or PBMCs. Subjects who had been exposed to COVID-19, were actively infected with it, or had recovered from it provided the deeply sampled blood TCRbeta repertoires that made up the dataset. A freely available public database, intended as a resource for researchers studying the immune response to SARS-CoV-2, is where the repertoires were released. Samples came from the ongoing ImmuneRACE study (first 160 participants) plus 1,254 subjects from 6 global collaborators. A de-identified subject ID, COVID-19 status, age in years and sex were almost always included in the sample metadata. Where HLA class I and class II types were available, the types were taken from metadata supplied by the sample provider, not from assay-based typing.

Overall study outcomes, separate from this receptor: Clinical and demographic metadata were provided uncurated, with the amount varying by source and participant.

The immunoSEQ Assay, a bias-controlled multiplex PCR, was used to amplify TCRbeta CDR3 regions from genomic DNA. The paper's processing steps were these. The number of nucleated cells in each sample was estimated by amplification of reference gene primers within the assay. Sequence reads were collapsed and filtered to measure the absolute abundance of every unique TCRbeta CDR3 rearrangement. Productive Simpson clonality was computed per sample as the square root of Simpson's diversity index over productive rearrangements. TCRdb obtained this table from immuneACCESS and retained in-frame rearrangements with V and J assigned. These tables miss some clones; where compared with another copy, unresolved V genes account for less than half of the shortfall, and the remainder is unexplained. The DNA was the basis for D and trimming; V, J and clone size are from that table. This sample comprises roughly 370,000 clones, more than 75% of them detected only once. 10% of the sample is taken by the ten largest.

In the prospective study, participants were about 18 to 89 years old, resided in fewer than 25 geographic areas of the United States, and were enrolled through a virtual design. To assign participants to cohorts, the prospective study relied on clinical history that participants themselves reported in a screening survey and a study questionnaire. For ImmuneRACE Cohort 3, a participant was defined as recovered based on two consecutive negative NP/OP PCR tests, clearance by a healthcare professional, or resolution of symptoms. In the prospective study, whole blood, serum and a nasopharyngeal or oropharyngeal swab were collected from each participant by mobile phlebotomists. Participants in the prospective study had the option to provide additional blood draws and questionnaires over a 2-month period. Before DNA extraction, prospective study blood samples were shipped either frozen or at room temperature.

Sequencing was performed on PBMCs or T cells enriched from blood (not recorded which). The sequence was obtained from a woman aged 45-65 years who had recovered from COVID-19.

CDR3 region: CASSTHPPAGGGYTF. The nucleotide sequence is given as TGTGCCAGCAGTACCCACCCGCCGGCAGGGGGGGGCTACACCTTC. The rearranged chain carries TRBV27 and TRBJ1-2; 7 junctional bases match TRBD1. CDR1 MNHEY and CDR2 SMNVEV are derived from the germline V gene (reference sequence). V loses 5 bases at its end and J loses 8 bases; junction bases beyond the gene matches: 14. Taken from cysteine to phenylalanine, the CDR3 has 15 residues. Only CDR3 DNA remains: 45 bases, in frame from the first base.